The source of this TCR beta chain is a study of cytomegalovirus exposure and HLA in healthy donors. Background on the study: The 110 or so validation repertoires were produced on the same platform as the 670 or so repertoires of the first cohort. This was reported in a later analysis.

Clones were sequenced by immunoSEQ multiplex PCR, and TCRdb holds only the in-frame ones, with some missing. The sample lists 150,000 to 200,000 clones; 85% were seen once. Remarks on this clone: What it binds is unknown.

Unmatched junction bases numbered 10, after V lost 5 bases and J lost 3 bases. CDR1 is SGHRS, CDR2 YFSETQ, per germline. This CDR3 has 16 amino acids. Whole-study results and caveats: Whilst most TCR sequences proved rare, a subset of public TCRs occurred across many donors.

The V gene is TRBV5-1, the J gene TRBJ1-1, with 10 nucleotides matching TRBD1. The sample comprised PBMCs. The TCR originated in a man between 18 and 29 years old in good health and CMV-seropositive. CDR3 sequence (DNA): TGCGCCAGCAGACCTACCGGGACAGGGGCGGACACTGAAGCTTTCTTT. Its translation is CASRPTGTGADTEAFF.